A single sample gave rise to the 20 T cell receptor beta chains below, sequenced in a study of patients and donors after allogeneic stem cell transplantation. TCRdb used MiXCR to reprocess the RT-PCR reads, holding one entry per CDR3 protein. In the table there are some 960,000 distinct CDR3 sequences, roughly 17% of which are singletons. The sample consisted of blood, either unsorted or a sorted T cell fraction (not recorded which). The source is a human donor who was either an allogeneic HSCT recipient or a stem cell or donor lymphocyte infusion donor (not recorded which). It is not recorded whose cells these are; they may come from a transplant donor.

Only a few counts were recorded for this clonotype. CDR3 sequence (DNA): TGTGCCAGCACTGGACTAGCGTCGATCAATGAGCAGTTCTTC. Its protein is CASTGLASINEQFF. This chain joins TRBV25-1 and TRBJ2-1; 9 bases are shared with TRBD2. Germline CDR1 and CDR2: MGHDK and SYGVNS. The CDR3 loop spans 14 amino acids. V shed 7 bases, J shed 6 bases, and the junction held 7 bases outside the gene matches.

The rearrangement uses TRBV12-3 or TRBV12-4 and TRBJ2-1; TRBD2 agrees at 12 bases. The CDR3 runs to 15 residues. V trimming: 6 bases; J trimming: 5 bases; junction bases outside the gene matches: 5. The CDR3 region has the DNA TGTGCCAGCAGCCAGGGGACTAGCGGGCACAATGAGCAGTTCTTC. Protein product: CASSQGTSGHNEQFF.

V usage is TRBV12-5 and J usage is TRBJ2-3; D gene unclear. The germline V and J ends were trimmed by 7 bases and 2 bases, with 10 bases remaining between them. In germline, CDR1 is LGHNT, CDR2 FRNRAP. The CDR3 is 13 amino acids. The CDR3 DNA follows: TGTGCTAGTGCTGGGTCGCTCACAGATACGCAGTATTTT. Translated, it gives CASAGSLTDTQYF.

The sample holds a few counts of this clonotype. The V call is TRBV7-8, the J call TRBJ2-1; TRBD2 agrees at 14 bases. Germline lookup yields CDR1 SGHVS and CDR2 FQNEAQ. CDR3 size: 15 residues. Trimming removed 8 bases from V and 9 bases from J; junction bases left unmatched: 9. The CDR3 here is CASVGTSGSIGEQFF. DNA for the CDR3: TGTGCCAGCGTCGGGACTAGCGGGAGCATAGGTGAGCAGTTCTTC.

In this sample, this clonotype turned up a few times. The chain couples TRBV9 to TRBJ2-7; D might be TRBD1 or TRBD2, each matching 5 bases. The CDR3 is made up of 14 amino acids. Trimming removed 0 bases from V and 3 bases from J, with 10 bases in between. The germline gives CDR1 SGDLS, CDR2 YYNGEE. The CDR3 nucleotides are TGTGCCAGCAGCGTAGATGGGACCATCTACGAGCAGTACTTC. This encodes CASSVDGTIYEQYF.

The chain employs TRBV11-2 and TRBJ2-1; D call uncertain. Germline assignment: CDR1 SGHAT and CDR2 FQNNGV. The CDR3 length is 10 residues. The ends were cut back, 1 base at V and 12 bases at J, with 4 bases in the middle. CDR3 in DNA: TGTGCCAGCAGCTTAGCTGTGCAGTTCTTC. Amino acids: CASSLAVQFF.

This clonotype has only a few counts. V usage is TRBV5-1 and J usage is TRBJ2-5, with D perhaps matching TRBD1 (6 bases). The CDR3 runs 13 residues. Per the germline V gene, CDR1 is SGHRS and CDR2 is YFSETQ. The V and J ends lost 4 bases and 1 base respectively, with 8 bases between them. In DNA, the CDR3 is TGCGCCAGCAGCATACAGGGCCAAGAGACCCAGTACTTC. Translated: CASSIQGQETQYF.

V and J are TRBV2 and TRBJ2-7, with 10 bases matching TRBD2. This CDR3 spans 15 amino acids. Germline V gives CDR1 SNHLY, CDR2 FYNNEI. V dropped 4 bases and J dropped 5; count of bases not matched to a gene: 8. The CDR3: CASSGGAGGRHEQYF. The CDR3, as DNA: TGTGCCAGCAGTGGAGGAGCGGGAGGGAGACACGAGCAGTACTTC. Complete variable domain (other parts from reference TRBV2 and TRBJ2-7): EPEVTQTPSHQVTQMGQEVILRCVPISNHLYFYWYRQILGQKVEFLVSFYNNEISEKSEIFDDQFSVERPDGSNFTLKIRSTKLEDSAMYFCASSGGAGGRHEQYFGPGTRLTVT.

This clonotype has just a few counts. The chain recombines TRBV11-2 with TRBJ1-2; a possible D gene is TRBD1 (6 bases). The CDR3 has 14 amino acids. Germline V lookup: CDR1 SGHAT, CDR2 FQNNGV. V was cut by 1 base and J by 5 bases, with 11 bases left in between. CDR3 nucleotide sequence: TGTGCCAGCAGCTTAGGGACAGACTTATATGGCTACACCTTC. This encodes CASSLGTDLYGYTF.

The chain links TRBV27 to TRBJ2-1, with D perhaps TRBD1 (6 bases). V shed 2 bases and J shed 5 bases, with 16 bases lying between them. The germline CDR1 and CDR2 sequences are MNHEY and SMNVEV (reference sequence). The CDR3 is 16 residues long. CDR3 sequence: CASSLGGAGRDNEQFF. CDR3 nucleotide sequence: TGTGCCAGCAGTTTAGGGGGCGCGGGTAGGGACAATGAGCAGTTCTTC.

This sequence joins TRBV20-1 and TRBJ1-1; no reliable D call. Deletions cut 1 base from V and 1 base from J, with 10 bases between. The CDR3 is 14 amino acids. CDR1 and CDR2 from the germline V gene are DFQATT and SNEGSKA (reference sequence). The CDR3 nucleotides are TGCAGTGCTAGAGGCGGAGGAGAGAACACTGAAGCTTTCTTT. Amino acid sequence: CSARGGGENTEAFF.

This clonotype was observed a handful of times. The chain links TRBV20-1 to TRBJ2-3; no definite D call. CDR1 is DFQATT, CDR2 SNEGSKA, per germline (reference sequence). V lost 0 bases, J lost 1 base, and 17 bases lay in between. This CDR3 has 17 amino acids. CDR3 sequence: CSARDIGVRWGTDTQYF. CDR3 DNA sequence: TGCAGTGCTAGAGATATCGGAGTCCGGTGGGGCACAGATACGCAGTATTTT.

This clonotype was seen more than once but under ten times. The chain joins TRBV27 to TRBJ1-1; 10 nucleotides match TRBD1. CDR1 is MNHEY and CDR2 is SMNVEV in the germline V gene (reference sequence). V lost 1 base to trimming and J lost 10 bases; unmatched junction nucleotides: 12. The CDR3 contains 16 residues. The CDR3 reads CASSLYPRQGATGAFF. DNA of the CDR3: TGTGCCAGCAGTTTATATCCCCGACAGGGGGCAACGGGAGCTTTCTTT.

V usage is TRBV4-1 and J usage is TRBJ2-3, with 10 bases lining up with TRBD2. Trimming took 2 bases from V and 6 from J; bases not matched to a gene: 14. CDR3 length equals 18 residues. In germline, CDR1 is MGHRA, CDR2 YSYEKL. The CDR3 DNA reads TGCGCCAGCAGCCAAACTCCCCACCGGACTAGCGGCTACGATACGCAGTATTTT. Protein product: CASSQTPHRTSGYDTQYF.

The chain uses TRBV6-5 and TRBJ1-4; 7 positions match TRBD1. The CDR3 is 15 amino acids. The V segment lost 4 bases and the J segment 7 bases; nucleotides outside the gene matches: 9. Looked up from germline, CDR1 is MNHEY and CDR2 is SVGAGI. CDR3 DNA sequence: TGTGCCAGCAGTTCCCTAGGGGGCAGCGGTGAAAAACTGTTTTTT. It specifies CASSSLGGSGEKLFF.

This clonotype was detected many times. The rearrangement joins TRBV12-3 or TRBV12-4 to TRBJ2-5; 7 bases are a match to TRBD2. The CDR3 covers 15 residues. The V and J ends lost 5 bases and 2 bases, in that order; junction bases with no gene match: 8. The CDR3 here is CASSGSSGDQETQYF. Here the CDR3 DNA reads TGTGCCAGCAGTGGGTCTAGCGGTGATCAAGAGACCCAGTACTTC.

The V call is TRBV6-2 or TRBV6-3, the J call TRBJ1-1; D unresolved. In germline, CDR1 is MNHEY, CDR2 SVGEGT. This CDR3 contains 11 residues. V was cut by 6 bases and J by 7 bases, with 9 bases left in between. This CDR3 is CASRRQDEAFF. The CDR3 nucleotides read TGTGCCAGCAGGAGACAAGATGAAGCTTTCTTT.

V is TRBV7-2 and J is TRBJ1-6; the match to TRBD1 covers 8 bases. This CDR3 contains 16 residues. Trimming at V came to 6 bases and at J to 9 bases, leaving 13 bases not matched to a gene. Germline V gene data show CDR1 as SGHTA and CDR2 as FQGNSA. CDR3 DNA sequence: TGTGCCAGCAGACCTAATGACAGGGGCGGAGGTTCACCCCTCCACTTT. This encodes CASRPNDRGGGSPLHF.

The CDR3 here is CASSPGFNEQFF. For the CDR3, the DNA is TGTGCCAGCAGCCCTGGGTTCAATGAGCAGTTCTTC. This chain links TRBV4-2 with TRBJ2-1; D is ambiguous. CDR3 size: 12 residues. V lost 4 bases, J lost 6 bases, and 7 bases lay in between. Per germline, CDR1 LGHNA and CDR2 YNFKEQ.

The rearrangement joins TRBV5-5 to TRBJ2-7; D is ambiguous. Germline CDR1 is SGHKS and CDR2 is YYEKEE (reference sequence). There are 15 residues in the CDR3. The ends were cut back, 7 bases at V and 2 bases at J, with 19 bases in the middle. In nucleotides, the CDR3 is TGTGCCAGCGGTGAAAGGCCCTCACCTCCCTACGAGCAGTACTTC. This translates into CASGERPSPPYEQYF.